The 13 T cell receptor beta chains reported below all come from one sample, sequenced in a study of T cell responses to AZD1222 COVID-19 vaccine. Only in-frame clones appear in the TCRdb table, and some are missing; sequencing was by immunoSEQ multiplex PCR. The sample has fewer than 200,000 clones, 80% to 90% seen once; the top ten hold around 10%. The sample here was peripheral blood, taken 28 days after the second AZD1222 dose. These receptors were obtained from an adult who received the AZD1222 COVID-19 vaccine.

J is TRBJ1-5 and V is TRBV6-1, with a possible D match to TRBD1 (6 bases). Deletions cut 2 bases from V and 6 bases from J, with 20 bases between. Germline V gene data show CDR1 as MNHNS and CDR2 as SASEGT. This CDR3 is built from 17 residues. The CDR3 DNA reads TGTGCCAGCAGTGAAAATGGGGGCAGGGGTGGGTTTCAGCCCCAGCATTTT. Protein product: CASSENGGRGGFQPQHF.

The chain employs TRBV6-1 and TRBJ1-1; 8 bases line up with TRBD1. The ends lost 3 bases at V and 0 bases at J; junction bases unmatched: 9. The germline gives CDR1 MNHNS, CDR2 SASEGT. This CDR3 contains 17 residues. The DNA of the CDR3 is TGTGCCAGCAGTGAGAGGTCAGGGGGCCGGCTGAACACTGAAGCTTTCTTT. It codes for CASSERSGGRLNTEAFF.

The V call is TRBV6-1, the J call TRBJ1-6; D is unresolved. CDR3 length: 14 amino acids. V was shortened by 2 bases and J by 6 bases, with 8 bases between the two germline ends. Germline CDR1 is MNHNS and CDR2 is SASEGT. The CDR3 DNA follows: TGTGCCAGCAGTGAACGGCAGGTTAATTCACCCCTCCACTTT. This gives the protein CASSERQVNSPLHF.

The rearrangement joins TRBV28 to TRBJ1-2; possibly TRBD1 for D (5 bases). CDR1 is MDHEN and CDR2 is SYDVKM in the germline V gene. The V gene lost 7 bases and the J gene lost 3 bases, with 21 bases spanning the gap. The CDR3 totals 16 residues. CDR3 sequence (DNA): TGTGCCAGCATTCCCACGGTGGGACGAAAAGACTATGGCTACACCTTC. This encodes CASIPTVGRKDYGYTF.

This chain joins TRBV7-6 and TRBJ1-2; D not certain. The V and J ends lost 6 bases and 7 bases respectively, with 15 bases between them. CDR1 is SGHVS, CDR2 FNYEAQ, per germline. The CDR3 spans 13 residues. For the CDR3, the DNA is TGTGCCAGCAGTCCCGGGTCGGAAAGTGGCTACACCTTC. This encodes CASSPGSESGYTF.

This clone was recorded only once. CDR3 sequence: CASSLRAQQTEAFF. The CDR3 nucleotides are TGTGCCAGCAGCCTCCGGGCCCAACAGACTGAAGCTTTCTTT. V is TRBV9 and J is TRBJ1-1; D call uncertain. Trimming removed 4 bases at V and 5 bases at J, with 15 bases between. CDR3 length: 14 amino acids. Germline CDR1 SGDLS, CDR2 YYNGEE.

DNA for the CDR3: TGTGCCTGCCTCACAGATACGCAGTATTTT. It is translated as CACLTDTQYF. V and J are TRBV30 and TRBJ2-3; D is undetermined. The germline V gene has CDR1 GTSNPN and CDR2 SVGIG (reference sequence). V gave up 6 bases and J gave up 2 bases, with 3 bases separating them. The CDR3 has 10 residues.

This chain links TRBV28 with TRBJ1-2; D possibly corresponds to TRBD1 (6 bases). CDR1 and CDR2 from the germline V gene are MDHEN and SYDVKM. V lost 5 bases and J lost 10, with 11 bases in between. The length of the CDR3 is 11 residues. Here the CDR3 reads CASSGGMSYTF. The CDR3 bases are TGTGCCAGCAGTGGGGGCATGTCCTACACCTTC.

This chain connects TRBV19 to TRBJ2-5, with 10 bases aligning to TRBD2. CDR3 length equals 15 residues. V lost 6 bases, J lost 1 base, and 5 bases stayed unmatched. From germline, CDR1 is LNHDA and CDR2 SQIVND (reference sequence). The CDR3 DNA reads as TGTGCCAGTAGACGAGCGGGGGGGCCCCAAGAGACCCAGTACTTC. It translates to CASRRAGGPQETQYF.

The CDR3 DNA sequence: TGTGCCAGCCGGCAACAGGTCGGAAACACCATATATTTT. It translates to CASRQQVGNTIYF. The chain recombines TRBV6-5 with TRBJ1-3; D is possibly TRBD1 (5 bases). Germline V lookup: CDR1 MNHEY, CDR2 SVGAGI. There are 13 residues in the CDR3. Deletions cut 8 bases from V and 4 bases from J, with 12 bases between.

Comments on this clone: The sample contains more than one DNA sequence encoding this CDR3. V usage is TRBV9 and J usage is TRBJ1-5; 7 bases agree with TRBD1. After removal of 8 bases from V and 5 bases from J, the junction contained 13 bases not matched to a gene. Germline V gives CDR1 SGDLS, CDR2 YYNGEE. The CDR3 loop spans 15 amino acids. The CDR3 DNA reads TGTGCCAGTAACTCACAGGGGCGCCGGGATCAGCCCCAGCATTTT. It encodes CASNSQGRRDQPQHF.

The V and J genes are TRBV7-2 and TRBJ1-1, with D unclear. V gave up 2 bases and J gave up 4 bases, with 8 bases separating them. The CDR3 is 13 residues long. Germline V gene sequence: CDR1 SGHTA, CDR2 FQGNSA. CDR3 sequence (DNA): TGTGCCAGCAGCTTAAGTGAGGGCACTGAAGCTTTCTTT. It translates to CASSLSEGTEAFF. The full variable domain, in which reference TRBV7-2 and TRBJ1-1 provide the parts outside the CDR3, is GAGVSQSPSNKVTEKGKDVELRCDPISGHTALYWYRQSLGQGLEFLIYFQGNSAPDKSGLPSDRFSAERTGGSVSTLTIQRTQQEDSAVYLCASSLSEGTEAFFGQGTRLTVV.

The chain links TRBV5-1 to TRBJ2-3, with TRBD1 identical over 7 bases. Germline CDR1 reads SGHRS; CDR2 reads YFSETQ. The CDR3 consists of 15 residues. V was pared by 4 bases and J by 0 bases, with 5 bases of the junction left unmatched. The CDR3 DNA is TGCGCCAGCAGCCAAGACAGGGCTAGCACAGATACGCAGTATTTT. Protein product: CASSQDRASTDTQYF.